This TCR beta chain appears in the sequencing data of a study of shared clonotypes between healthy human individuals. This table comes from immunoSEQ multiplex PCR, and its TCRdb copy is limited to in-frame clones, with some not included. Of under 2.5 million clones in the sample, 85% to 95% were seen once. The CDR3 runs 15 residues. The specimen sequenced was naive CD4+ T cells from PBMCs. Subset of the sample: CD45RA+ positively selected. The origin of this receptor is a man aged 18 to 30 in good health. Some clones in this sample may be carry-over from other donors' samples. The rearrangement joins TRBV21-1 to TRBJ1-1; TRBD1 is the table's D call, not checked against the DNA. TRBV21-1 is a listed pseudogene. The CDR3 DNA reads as TGTGCCAGCAGCGGCGGACAGTTCATGAACACTGAAGCTTTCTTT. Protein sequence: CASSGGQFMNTEAFF.